This TCR beta chain was found in a study of blood T cell repertoires in COVID-19. Study-level information: Researchers got acute and convalescent COVID-19 samples from the United States, Italy and Spain. T cells, B-cell-depleted T cells, or PBMCs provided the cDNA or gDNA that served as material.

Germline loops: CDR1 KGHSH, CDR2 LQKENI. CDR3 length equals 14 residues. The V segment lost 2 bases and the J segment 6 bases; nucleotides outside the gene matches: 5. In the original processing: Amplification of reference gene primers was used by the study to estimate nucleated cell counts. The assay was immunoSEQ multiplex PCR, and TCRdb's table has in-frame clones only and misses some. The V and J calls and clone size come from that table; D and trimming were worked out from the DNA. Among about 43,000 clones listed, 86% were seen once. Sequencing input: peripheral blood. The TCR was taken from a man aged 60-69 years with active COVID-19. The rearrangement joins TRBV18 to TRBJ1-2, with 8 positions matching TRBD1. The CDR3 DNA follows: TGTGCCAGCTCACCAGGCAGGGGGCTGGATGGCTACACCTTC. As protein: CASSPGRGLDGYTF. Variable domain in full (rest from reference TRBV18 and TRBJ1-2): NAGVMQNPRHLVRRRGQEARLRCSPMKGHSHVYWYRQLPEEGLKFMVYLQKENIIDESGMPKERFSAEFPKEGPSILRIQQVVRGDSAAYFCASSPGRGLDGYTFGSGTRLTVV.